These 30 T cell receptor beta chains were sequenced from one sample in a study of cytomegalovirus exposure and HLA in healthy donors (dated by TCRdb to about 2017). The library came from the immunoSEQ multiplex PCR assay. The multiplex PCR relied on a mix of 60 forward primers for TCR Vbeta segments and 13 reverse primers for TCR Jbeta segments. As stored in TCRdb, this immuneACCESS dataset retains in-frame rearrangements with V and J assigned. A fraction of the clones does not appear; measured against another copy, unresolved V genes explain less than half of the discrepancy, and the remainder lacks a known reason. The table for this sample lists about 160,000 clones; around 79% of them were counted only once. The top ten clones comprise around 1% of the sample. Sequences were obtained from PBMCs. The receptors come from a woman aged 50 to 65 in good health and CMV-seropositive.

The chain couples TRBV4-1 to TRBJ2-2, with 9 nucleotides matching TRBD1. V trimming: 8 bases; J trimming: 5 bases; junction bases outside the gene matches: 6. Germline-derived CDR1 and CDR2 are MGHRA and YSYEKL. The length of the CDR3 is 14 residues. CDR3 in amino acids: CASRLGQGTGELFF. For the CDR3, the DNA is TGCGCCAGCCGGTTAGGACAGGGGACCGGGGAGCTGTTTTTT.

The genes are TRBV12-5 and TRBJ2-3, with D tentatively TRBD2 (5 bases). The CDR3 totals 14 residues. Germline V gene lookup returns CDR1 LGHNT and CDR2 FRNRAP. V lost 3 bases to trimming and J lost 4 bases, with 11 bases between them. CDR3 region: CASGFGISADTQYF. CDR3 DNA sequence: TGTGCTAGTGGTTTTGGGATTAGCGCAGATACGCAGTATTTT.

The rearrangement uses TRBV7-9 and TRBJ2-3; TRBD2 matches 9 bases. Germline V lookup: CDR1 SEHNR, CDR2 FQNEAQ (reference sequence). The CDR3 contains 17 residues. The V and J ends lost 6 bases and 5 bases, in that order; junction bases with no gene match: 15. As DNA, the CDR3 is TGTGCCAGCAGTCCCCAGTCCGGGACTAGCCATGGAGATACGCAGTATTTT. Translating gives CASSPQSGTSHGDTQYF.

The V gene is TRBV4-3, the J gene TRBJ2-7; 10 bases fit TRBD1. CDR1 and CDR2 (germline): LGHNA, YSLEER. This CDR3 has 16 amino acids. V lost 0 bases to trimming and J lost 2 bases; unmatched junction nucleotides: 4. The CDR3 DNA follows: TGCGCCAGCAGCCAAGAATTAGGGACAGGGGCCTACGAGCAGTACTTC. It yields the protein CASSQELGTGAYEQYF.

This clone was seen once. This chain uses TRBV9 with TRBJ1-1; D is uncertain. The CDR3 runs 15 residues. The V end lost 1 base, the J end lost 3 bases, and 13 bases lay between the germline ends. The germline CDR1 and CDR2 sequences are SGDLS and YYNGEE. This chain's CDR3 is CASSVRPSGDTEAFF. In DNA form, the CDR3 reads TGTGCCAGCAGCGTACGTCCGTCGGGAGACACTGAAGCTTTCTTT.

CDR3 coding DNA: TGCAGCGTTGATCGGGGGGGGAATGGAAACACCATATATTTT. It specifies CSVDRGGNGNTIYF. V gene TRBV29-1 combines with J gene TRBJ1-3; D might be TRBD1 (5 bases). The germline CDR1 and CDR2 sequences are SQVTM and ANQGSEA. V was pared by 3 bases and J by 3 bases, with 12 bases between. The CDR3 has 14 residues.

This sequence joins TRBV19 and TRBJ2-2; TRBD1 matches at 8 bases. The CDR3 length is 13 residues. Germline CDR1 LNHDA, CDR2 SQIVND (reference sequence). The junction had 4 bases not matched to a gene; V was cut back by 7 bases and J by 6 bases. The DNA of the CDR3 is TGTGCCAGTATCCAGGACAGGGCCGGGGAGCTGTTTTTT. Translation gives CASIQDRAGELFF.

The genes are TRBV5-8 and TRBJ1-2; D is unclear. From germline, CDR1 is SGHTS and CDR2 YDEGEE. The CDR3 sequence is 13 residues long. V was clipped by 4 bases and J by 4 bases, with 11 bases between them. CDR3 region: CASSPGGRYGYTF. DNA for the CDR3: TGTGCCAGCAGCCCGGGAGGGCGCTATGGCTACACCTTC.

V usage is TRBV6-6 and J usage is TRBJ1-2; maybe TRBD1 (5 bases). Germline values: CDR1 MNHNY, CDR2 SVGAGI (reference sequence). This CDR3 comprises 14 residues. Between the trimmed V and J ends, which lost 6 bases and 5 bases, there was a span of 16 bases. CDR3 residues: CASSARGVGYGYTF. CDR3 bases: TGTGCCAGCAGCGCCCGGGGGGTGGGATATGGCTACACCTTC.

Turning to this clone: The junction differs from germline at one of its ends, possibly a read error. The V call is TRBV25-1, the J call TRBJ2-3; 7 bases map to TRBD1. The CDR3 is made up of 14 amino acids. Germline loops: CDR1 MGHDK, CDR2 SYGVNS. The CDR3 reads CATSMRDSRDTQYF. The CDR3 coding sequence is TGTGCCACCAGTATGAGGGACAGTCGAGATACGCAGTATTTT.

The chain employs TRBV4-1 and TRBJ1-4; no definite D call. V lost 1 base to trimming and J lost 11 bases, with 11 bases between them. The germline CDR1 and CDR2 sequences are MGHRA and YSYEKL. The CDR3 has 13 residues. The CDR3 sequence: CASSQVLGEKLFF. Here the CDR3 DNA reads TGCGCCAGCAGCCAAGTTCTCGGGGAGAAACTGTTTTTT.

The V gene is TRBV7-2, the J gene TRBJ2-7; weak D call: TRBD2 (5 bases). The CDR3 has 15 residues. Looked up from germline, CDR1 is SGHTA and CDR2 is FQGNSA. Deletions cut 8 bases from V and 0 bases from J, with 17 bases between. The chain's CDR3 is CASGPVLGSSYEQYF. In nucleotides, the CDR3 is TGTGCCAGCGGCCCAGTATTGGGGAGCTCCTACGAGCAGTACTTC.

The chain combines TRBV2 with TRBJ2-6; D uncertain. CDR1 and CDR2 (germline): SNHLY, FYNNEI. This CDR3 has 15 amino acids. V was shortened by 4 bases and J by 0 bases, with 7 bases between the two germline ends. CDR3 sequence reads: CASSARASGANVLTF. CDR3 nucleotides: TGTGCCAGCAGTGCCCGCGCCTCTGGGGCCAACGTCCTGACTTTC.

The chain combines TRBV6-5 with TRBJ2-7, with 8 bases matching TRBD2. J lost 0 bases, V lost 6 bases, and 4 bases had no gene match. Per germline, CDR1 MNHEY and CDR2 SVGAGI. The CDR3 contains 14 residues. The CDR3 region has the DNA TGTGCCAGCAGCGTAGCGGGAAACTCCTACGAGCAGTACTTC. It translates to CASSVAGNSYEQYF.

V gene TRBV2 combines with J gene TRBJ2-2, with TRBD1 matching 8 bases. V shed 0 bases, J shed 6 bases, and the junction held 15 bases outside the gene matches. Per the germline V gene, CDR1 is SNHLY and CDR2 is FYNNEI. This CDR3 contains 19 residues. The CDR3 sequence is CASSEASGGTGARAGELFF. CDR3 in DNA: TGTGCCAGCAGTGAAGCCAGTGGAGGGACAGGAGCGCGGGCCGGGGAGCTGTTTTTT. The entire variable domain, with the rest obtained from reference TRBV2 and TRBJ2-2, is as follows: EPEVTQTPSHQVTQMGQEVILRCVPISNHLYFYWYRQILGQKVEFLVSFYNNEISEKSEIFDDQFSVERPDGSNFTLKIRSTKLEDSAMYFCASSEASGGTGARAGELFFGEGSRLTVL.

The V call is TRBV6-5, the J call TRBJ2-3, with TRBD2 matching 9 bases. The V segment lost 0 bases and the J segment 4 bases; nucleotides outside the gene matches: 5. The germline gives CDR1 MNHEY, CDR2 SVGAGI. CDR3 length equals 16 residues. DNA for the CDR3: TGTGCCAGCAGTTACTCTTCGCGGGGGGGCTCAGATACGCAGTATTTT. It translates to CASSYSSRGGSDTQYF.

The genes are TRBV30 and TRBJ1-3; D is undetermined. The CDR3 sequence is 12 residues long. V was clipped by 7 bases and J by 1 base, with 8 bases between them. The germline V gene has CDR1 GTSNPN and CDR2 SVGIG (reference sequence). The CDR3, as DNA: TGTGCCTATAAAGAGTCTGGAAACACCATATATTTT. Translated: CAYKESGNTIYF.

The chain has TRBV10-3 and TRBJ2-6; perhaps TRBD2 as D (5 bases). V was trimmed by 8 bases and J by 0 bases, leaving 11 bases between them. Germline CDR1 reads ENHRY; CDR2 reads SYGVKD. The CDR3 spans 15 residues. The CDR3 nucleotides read TGTGCCATCGGCGGACTGACCTCTGGGGCCAACGTCCTGACTTTC. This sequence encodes CAIGGLTSGANVLTF.

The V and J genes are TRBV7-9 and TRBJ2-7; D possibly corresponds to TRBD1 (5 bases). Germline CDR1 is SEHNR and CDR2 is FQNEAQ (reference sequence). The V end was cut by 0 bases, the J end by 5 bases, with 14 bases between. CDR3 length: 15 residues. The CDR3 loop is CASSLASGIRNEQYF. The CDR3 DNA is TGTGCCAGCAGCTTAGCCTCAGGGATCAGAAACGAGCAGTACTTC.

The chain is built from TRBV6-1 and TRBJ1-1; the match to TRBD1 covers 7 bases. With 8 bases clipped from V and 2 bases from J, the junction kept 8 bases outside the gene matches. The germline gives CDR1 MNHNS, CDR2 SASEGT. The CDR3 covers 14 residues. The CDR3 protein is CASAIQGINTEAFF. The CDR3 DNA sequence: TGTGCCAGCGCAATACAGGGGATAAACACTGAAGCTTTCTTT.

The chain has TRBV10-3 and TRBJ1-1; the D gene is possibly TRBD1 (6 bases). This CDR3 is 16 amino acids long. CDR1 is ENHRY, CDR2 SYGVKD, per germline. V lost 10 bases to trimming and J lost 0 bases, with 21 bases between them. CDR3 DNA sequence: TGTGCCACCACCCCGTGGTCAGGGGAAATGAACACTGAAGCTTTCTTT. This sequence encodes CATTPWSGEMNTEAFF.

The CDR3 DNA reads as TGCGCCAGCAGATACCTAGCGGGGGGTTCCGGGGAGCTGTTTTTT. Protein product: CASRYLAGGSGELFF. The V gene is TRBV5-1, the J gene TRBJ2-2, with 11 bases fitting TRBD2. The CDR3 is made up of 15 amino acids. CDR1 and CDR2 from the germline V gene are SGHRS and YFSETQ. The ends lost 5 bases at V and 6 bases at J; junction bases unmatched: 6.

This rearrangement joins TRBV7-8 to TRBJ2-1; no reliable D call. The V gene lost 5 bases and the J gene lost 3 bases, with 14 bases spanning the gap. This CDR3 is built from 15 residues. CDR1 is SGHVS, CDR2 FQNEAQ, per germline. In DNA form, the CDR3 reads TGTGCCAGCAGCAATACGGAGCGCTACTACAATGAGCAGTTCTTC. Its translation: CASSNTERYYNEQFF.

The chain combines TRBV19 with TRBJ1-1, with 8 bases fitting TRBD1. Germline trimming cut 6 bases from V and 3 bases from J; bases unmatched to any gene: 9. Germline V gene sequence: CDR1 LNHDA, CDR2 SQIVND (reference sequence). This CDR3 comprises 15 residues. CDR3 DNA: TGTGCCAGTAGGATTAGGACAGGGATCGACACTGAAGCTTTCTTT. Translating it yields CASRIRTGIDTEAFF.

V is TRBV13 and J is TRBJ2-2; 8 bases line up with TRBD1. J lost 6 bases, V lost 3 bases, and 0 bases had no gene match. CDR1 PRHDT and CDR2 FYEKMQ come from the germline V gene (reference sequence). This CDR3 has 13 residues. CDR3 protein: CASSLTGAGELFF. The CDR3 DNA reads TGTGCCAGCAGCTTGACAGGGGCCGGGGAGCTGTTTTTT.

This CDR3 reads CASSRFGGGLSSYEQYF. In DNA, the CDR3 is TGTGCCAGCAGCCGCTTTGGAGGGGGCCTCAGCTCCTACGAGCAGTACTTC. The rearrangement joins TRBV7-6 to TRBJ2-7; possible D gene TRBD1, 7 bases. The CDR3 is 17 amino acids. Germline CDR1 SGHVS, CDR2 FNYEAQ. With 5 bases removed from V and 0 bases from J, the gap between germline ends came to 20 bases. Full variable domain (remainder filled in from reference TRBV7-6 and TRBJ2-7): GAGVSQSPRYKVTKRGQDVALRCDPISGHVSLYWYRQALGQGPEFLTYFNYEAQQDKSGLPNDRFSAERPEGSISTLTIQRTEQRDSAMYRCASSRFGGGLSSYEQYFGPGTRLTVT.

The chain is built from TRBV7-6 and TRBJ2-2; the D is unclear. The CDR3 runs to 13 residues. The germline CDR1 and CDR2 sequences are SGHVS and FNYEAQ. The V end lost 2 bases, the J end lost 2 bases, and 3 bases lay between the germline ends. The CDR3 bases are TGTGCCAGCAGCTTATTAAACACCGGGGAGCTGTTTTTT. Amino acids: CASSLLNTGELFF.

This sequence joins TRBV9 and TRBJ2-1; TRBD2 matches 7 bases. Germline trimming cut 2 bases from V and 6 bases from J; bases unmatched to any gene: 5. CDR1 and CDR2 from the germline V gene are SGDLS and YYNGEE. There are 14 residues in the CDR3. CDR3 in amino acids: CASSVSGSGNEQFF. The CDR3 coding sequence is TGTGCCAGCAGCGTTAGCGGGTCGGGCAATGAGCAGTTCTTC.

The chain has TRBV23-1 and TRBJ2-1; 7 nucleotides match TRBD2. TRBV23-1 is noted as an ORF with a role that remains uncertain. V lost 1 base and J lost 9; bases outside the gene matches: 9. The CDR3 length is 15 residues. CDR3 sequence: CASSQLEGGPCEQFF. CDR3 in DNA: TGCGCCAGCAGTCAATTAGAGGGAGGGCCCTGTGAGCAGTTCTTC.

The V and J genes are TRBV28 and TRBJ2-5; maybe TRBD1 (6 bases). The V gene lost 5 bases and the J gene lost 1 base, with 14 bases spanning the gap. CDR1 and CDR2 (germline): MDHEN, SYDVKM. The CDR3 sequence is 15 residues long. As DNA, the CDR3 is TGTGCCAGCAGTCCGTGGACAGAAACCCAAGAGACCCAGTACTTC. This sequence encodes CASSPWTETQETQYF.